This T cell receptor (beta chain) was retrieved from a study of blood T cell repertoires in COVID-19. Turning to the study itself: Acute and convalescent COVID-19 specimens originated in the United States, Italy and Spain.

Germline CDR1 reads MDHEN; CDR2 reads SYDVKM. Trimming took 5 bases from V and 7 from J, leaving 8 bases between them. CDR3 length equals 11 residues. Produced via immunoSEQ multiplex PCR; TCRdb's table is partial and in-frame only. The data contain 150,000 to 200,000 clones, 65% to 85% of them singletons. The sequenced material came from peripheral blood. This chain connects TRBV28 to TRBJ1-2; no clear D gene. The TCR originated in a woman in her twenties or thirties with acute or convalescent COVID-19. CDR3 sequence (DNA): TGTGCCAGCAGTACGGACTTTGGCTACACCTTC. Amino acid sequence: CASSTDFGYTF.